This entry concerns a single TCR beta chain. A read error may account for a junction end that differs from germline. The PCR used 60 Vbeta and 13 Jbeta primers. Produced via immunoSEQ multiplex PCR; TCRdb's table is partial and in-frame only. Of some 160,000 clones in the sample, under 85% were seen once. The germline V gene encodes CDR1 SSHAT and CDR2 FNYEAQ (reference sequence). This CDR3 region has 13 residues. This specimen comes from a study of cytomegalovirus exposure and HLA in healthy donors. The chain combines TRBV7-7 with TRBJ2-3; D unclear. The source material was PBMCs. This receptor was taken from a woman between 25 and 40 years old in good health and CMV-seronegative. In DNA, the CDR3 is TGTGCTAGCAGCTTTACAGGCACAGATACGCAGTATTTT. It codes for CASSFTGTDTQYF.